This is a list of T cell receptor beta chains from one sample in a study of cytomegalovirus exposure and HLA in healthy donors. Method: immunoSEQ multiplex PCR; TCRdb's copy keeps in-frame clones and lacks some. The sample yields under 200,000 clones, roughly four fifths seen once. Sequences were obtained from PBMCs. These receptors were obtained from a man aged 18 to 35 in good health and CMV-seronegative. CDR3s include the opening cysteine and the closing phenylalanine or tryptophan. The D gene is left open where the match is weak. Some rows mark clone size as missing; the rest say once, few, many or name a class of expanded clone.

J gene | clone size | V gene | D gene | CDR3 DNA | CDR3 protein
TRBJ2-2 | NA | TRBV19 | NA | TGTGCCAGTATGTCGGGTAGATTTTACACCGGGGAGCTGTTTTTT | CASMSGRFYTGELFF
TRBJ1-2 | NA | TRBV7-9 | NA | TGTGCCAGCAGCCCCCCCGGGTCGTCCCAACTCTACACCTTC | CASSPPGSSQLYTF
TRBJ2-7 | few | TRBV4-3 | NA | TGCGCCAGCAGCCAAGGGCCGGGGCAGGGGACCTACGAGCAGTACTTC | CASSQGPGQGTYEQYF
TRBJ2-5 | NA | TRBV6-6 | NA | TGTGCCAGCAGACTGGGGCCCGGGGAGACCCAGTACTTC | CASRLGPGETQYF
TRBJ1-4 | few | TRBV30 | TRBD1 | TGTGCCTGGAGCAGGGGGCCGGCTGAAAAACTGTTTTTT | CAWSRGPAEKLFF
TRBJ2-3 | NA | TRBV5-1 | NA | TGCGCCAGCAGCTTATCTCCGAGGGCTGATACGCAGTATTTT | CASSLSPRADTQYF
TRBJ1-2 | NA | TRBV28 | NA | TGTGCCAGCAGGACTGGATTCTATGGCTACACCTTC | CASRTGFYGYTF
TRBJ2-3 | few | TRBV30 | TRBD2 | TGTGCCTGGAGTGTCCGGGGGGCAGATACGCAGTATTTT | CAWSVRGADTQYF
TRBJ2-6 | NA | TRBV5-4 | NA | TGTGCCAGCAACCAGGGTTCTGGGGCCAACGTCCTGACTTTC | CASNQGSGANVLTF
TRBJ2-1 | NA | TRBV7-2 | NA | TGTGCCAGCAGCTTCGCACAATACAATGAGCAGTTCTTC | CASSFAQYNEQFF
TRBJ1-4 | NA | TRBV9 | NA | TGTGCCAGCAGCCCGGACAGAGCCGAAAAACTGTTTTTT | CASSPDRAEKLFF
TRBJ1-5 | NA | TRBV19 | NA | TGTGCCAGTAGTATCGAGCCGGGACAAAGTCTTTATAGCAATCAGCCCCAGCATTTT | CASSIEPGQSLYSNQPQHF
TRBJ2-1 | NA | TRBV27 | TRBD2 | TGTGCCAGCAGTTTATGGCGGGAGGGAATCAAATCCCTCTACAATGAGCAGTTCTTC | CASSLWREGIKSLYNEQFF
TRBJ1-5 | NA | TRBV19 | NA | TGTGCCAGTACGAATGGGGCAAAAAAAAACCAGGGCAATCAGCCCCAGCATTTT | CASTNGAKKNQGNQPQHF
TRBJ2-3 | NA | TRBV19 | TRBD2 | TGTGCCAGTAGTATAGGCGGGAGGGGTGCAGATACGCAGTATTTT | CASSIGGRGADTQYF
TRBJ1-1 | NA | TRBV11-2 | TRBD1 | TGTGCCAGCAGCCTCGCGACAGGGGGCCCGCGAGGAGGAGCTTTCTTT | CASSLATGGPRGGAFF
TRBJ2-7 | NA | TRBV6-1 | TRBD1 | TGTGCCAGCAGTGAAAGGACAGGGGCCTACGAGCAGTACTTC | CASSERTGAYEQYF
TRBJ2-3 | NA | TRBV29-1 | NA | TGCAGCGTTGAAAGGACTCCAACAGATACGCAGTATTTT | CSVERTPTDTQYF
TRBJ2-7 | NA | TRBV14 | TRBD2 | TGTGCCAGCAGCCAGGGTTCGGGACTAGCGGACTCCTACGAGCAGTACTTC | CASSQGSGLADSYEQYF
TRBJ2-1 | NA | TRBV9 | TRBD2 | TGTGCCAGCAGCCCCGTAGCGGGAGGGGCCGGCAATGAGCAGTTCTTC | CASSPVAGGAGNEQFF
TRBJ2-7 | NA | TRBV19 | TRBD1 | TGTGCCAGTAGTGCAGTAAAGACAGGGGGACGGGAGCAGTACTTC | CASSAVKTGGREQYF
TRBJ1-1 | once | TRBV7-2 | TRBD1 | TGTGCCAGCAGAGCCCGGACAGGATTGAACACTGAAGCTTTCTTT | CASRARTGLNTEAFF
TRBJ2-1 | few | TRBV6-4 | NA | TGTGCCAGCAGTGACTCAGAGGTCCCCTACAATGAGCAGTTCTTC | CASSDSEVPYNEQFF
TRBJ2-5 | NA | TRBV18 | TRBD2 | TGTGCCAGCTCACCAAACTCTGGACTAGCGGAGACCCAGTACTTC | CASSPNSGLAETQYF
TRBJ1-5 | few | TRBV30 | NA | TGTGCCTGGAGTTATAGCGGCAATCAGCCCCAGCATTTT | CAWSYSGNQPQHF
TRBJ2-1 | NA | TRBV12-5 | TRBD1 | TGTGCTAGTGTTAAGGACAGGAGCTCCTACAATGAGCAGTTCTTC | CASVKDRSSYNEQFF
TRBJ2-1 | NA | TRBV13 | TRBD2 | TGTGCCAGCAGCTCGCCTCGGACTAGCGGGAGGGCCTTCAATGAGCAGTTCTTC | CASSSPRTSGRAFNEQFF
TRBJ2-3 | NA | TRBV10-2 | TRBD2 | TGCGCCAGCAGTTCGGGGACTAGCGGGACAGATACGCAGTATTTT | CASSSGTSGTDTQYF